This T cell receptor beta chain stems from a study of CD8+CD57+ T cells in acquired aplastic anemia. Study information: Sorted CD4+ and CD8+ cells yielded DNA averaging around 3.2 ug. Study outcomes and limitations: Any difference that existed in CD8+ Simpson's diversity between patients and controls was not significant.

The trim removed 8 bases at V and 2 bases at J, leaving 3 bases unmatched. The CDR3 covers 12 residues. Germline V gene sequence: CDR1 SQVTM, CDR2 ANQGSEA. Both TCR beta VDJ combination and CDR3 sequence profiling were carried out. Genomic DNA was the template for this profiling. A single record per CDR3 protein comes from TCRdb applying MiXCR to the reads. The sample has more than 150,000 distinct CDR3 sequences, less than 60% seen once; the top ten hold under 3.5%. Patients included in sequencing had previously demonstrated CD8+CD57+ cell expansion by flow cytometry. All patients were therapy-naive when blood was sampled. A remark on this clonotype: Its specificity is unknown.

The TCR originated in a human donor with aplastic anemia. This chain links TRBV29-1 with TRBJ1-1, with 9 bases matching TRBD1. The sample taken for sequencing was sorted CD4+, CD8+, or CD8+CD57+ T cells (not recorded which) from PBMCs. CDR3 loop: CSSTGGNTEAFF. The CDR3 nucleotides read TGCAGCTCGACAGGGGGAAACACTGAAGCTTTCTTT.